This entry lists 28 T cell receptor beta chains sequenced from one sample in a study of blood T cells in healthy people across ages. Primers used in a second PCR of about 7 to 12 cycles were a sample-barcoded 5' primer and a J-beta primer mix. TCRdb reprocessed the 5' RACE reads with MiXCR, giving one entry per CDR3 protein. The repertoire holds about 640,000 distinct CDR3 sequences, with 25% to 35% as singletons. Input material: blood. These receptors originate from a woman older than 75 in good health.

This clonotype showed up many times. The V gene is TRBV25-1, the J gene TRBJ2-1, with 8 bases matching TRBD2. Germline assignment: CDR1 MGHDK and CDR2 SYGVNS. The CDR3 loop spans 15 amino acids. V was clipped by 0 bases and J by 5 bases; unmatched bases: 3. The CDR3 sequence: CASSEYRGGNNEQFF. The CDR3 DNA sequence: TGTGCCAGCAGTGAATACCGCGGGGGGAACAATGAGCAGTTCTTC.

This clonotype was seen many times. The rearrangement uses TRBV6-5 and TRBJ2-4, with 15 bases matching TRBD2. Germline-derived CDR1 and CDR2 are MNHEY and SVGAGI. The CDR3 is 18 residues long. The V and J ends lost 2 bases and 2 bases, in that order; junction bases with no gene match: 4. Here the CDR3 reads CASSYLGTSGGSKNIQYF. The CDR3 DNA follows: TGTGCCAGCAGTTACCTAGGGACTAGCGGGGGGTCCAAAAACATTCAGTACTTC.

The CDR3 DNA reads as TGCGCCAGCACCGCAGGGATAGGGACTGAAGCTTTCTTT. Its translation: CASTAGIGTEAFF. V usage is TRBV5-1 and J usage is TRBJ1-1; D may be TRBD1 (5 bases). The CDR3 has 13 amino acids. Germline values: CDR1 SGHRS, CDR2 YFSETQ. V lost 6 bases, J lost 5 bases, and 14 bases lay in between.

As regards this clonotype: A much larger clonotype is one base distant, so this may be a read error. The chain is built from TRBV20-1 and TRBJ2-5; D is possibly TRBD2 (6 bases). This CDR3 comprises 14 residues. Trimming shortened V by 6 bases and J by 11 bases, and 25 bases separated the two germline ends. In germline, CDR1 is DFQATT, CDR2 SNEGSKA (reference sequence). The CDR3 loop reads CSAPGEDSYNEQYF. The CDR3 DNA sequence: TGCAGTGCCCCCGGGGAGGACTCCTACAATGAGCAGTACTTC.

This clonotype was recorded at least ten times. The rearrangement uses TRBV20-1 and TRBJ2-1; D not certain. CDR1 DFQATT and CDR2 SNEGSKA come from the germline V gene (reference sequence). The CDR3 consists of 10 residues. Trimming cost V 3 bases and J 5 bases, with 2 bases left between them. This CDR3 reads CSASHNEQFF. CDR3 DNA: TGCAGTGCTAGTCACAATGAGCAGTTCTTC.

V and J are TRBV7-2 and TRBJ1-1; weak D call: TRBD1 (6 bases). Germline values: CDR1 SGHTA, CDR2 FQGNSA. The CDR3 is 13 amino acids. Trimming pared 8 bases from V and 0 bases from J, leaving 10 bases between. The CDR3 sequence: CASQNRVNTEAFF. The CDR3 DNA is TGTGCCAGCCAGAACAGGGTGAACACTGAAGCTTTCTTT.

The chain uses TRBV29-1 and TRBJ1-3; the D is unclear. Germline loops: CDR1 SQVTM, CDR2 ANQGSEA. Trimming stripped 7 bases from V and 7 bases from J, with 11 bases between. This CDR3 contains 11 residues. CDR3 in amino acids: CSGRSGNTIYF. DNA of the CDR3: TGCAGCGGCCGCAGTGGGAACACCATATATTTT.

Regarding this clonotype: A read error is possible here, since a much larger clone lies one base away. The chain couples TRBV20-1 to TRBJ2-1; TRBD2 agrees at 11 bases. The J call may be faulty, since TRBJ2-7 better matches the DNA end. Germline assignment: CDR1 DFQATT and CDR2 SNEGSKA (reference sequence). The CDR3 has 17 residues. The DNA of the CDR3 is TGCAGTGCTAGTGGGACTAGCGGATCCAGCTCCTACAATGAGCAGTACTTC. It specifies CSASGTSGSSSYNEQYF.

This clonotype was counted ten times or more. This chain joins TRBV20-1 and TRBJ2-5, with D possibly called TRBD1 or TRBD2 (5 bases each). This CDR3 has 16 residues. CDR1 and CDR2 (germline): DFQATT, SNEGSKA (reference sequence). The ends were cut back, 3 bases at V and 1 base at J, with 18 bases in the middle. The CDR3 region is CSASRPGRLTQETQYF. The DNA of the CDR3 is TGCAGTGCTAGTAGACCGGGACGGCTAACCCAAGAGACCCAGTACTTC.

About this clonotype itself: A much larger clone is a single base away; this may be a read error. CDR3 sequence (DNA): TGTGCCAGCAGCTTAGAGGGCGGGGGAGCTAGCTCCTACAATGAGCAGTACTTC. It codes for CASSLEGGGASSYNEQYF. The V call is TRBV7-2, the J call TRBJ2-1; the match to TRBD2 covers 7 bases. The J call may be wrong; the DNA end is better matched by TRBJ2-7. The CDR3 runs to 18 residues. Looked up from germline, CDR1 is SGHTA and CDR2 is FQGNSA.

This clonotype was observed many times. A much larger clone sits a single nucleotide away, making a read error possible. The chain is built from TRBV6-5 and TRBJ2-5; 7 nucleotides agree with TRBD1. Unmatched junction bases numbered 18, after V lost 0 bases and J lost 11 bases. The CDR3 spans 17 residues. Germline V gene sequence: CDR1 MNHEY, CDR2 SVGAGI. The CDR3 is CASSYSMQGDKTSEQYF. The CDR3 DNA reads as TGTGCCAGCAGTTACTCGATGCAGGGGGATAAGACCAGTGAGCAGTACTTC.

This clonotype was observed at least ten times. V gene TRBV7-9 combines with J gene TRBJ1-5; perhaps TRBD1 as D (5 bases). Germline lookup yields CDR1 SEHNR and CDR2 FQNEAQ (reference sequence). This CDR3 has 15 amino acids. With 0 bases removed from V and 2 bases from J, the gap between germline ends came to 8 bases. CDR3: CASSLAGGGNQPQHF. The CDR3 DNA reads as TGTGCCAGCAGCTTAGCCGGGGGAGGCAATCAGCCCCAGCATTTT.

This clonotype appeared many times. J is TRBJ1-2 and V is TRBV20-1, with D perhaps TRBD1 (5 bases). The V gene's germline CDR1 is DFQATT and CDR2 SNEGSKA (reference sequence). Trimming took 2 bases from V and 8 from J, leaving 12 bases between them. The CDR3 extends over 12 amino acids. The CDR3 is CSARFGAGGYTF. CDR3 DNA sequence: TGCAGTGCTAGATTCGGGGCGGGAGGCTACACCTTC.

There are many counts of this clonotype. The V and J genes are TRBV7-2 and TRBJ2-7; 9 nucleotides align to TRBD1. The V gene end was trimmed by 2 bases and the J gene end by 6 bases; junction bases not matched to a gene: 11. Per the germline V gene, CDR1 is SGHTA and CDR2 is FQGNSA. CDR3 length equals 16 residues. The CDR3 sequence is CASSLKGGTGRAEQYF. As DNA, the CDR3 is TGTGCCAGCAGCTTAAAGGGGGGGACAGGGAGAGCCGAGCAGTACTTC.

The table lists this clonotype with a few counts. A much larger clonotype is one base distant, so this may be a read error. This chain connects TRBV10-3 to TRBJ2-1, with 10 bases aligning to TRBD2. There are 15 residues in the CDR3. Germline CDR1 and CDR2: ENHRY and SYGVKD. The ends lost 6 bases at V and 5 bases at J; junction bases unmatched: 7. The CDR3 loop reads CAISKAGGTNNEQFF. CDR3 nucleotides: TGTGCCATCAGCAAAGCGGGGGGGACCAACAATGAGCAGTTCTTC.

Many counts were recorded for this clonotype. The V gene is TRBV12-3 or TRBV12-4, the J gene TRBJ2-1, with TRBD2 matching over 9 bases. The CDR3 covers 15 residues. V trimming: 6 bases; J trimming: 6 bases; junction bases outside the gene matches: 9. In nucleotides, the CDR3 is TGTGCCAGCAGCCAGGGCGGGGGGGAAATCAATGAGCAGTTCTTC. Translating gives CASSQGGGEINEQFF.

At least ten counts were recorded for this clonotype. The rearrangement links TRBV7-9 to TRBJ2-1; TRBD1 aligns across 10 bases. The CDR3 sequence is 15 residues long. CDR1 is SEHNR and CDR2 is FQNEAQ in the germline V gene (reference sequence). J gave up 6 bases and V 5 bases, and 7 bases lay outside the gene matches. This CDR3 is CASSALGTGANEQFF. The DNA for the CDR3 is TGTGCCAGCAGCGCGTTAGGGACAGGGGCCAATGAGCAGTTCTTC.

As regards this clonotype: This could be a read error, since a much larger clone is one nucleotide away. CDR3 in amino acids: CANSLKGNYGYTF. The CDR3 nucleotides are TGTGCCAACAGTTTAAAGGGGAACTATGGCTACACCTTC. The chain recombines TRBV12-3 or TRBV12-4 with TRBJ1-2; TRBD1 is a possible D gene (5 bases). The CDR3 covers 13 residues.

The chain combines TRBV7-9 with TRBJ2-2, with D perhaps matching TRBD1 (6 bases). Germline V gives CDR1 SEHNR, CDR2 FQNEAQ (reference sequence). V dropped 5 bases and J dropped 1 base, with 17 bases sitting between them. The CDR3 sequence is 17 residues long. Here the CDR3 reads CASSPKTGTKNTGELFF. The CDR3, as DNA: TGTGCCAGCAGCCCCAAAACCGGGACAAAGAACACCGGGGAGCTGTTTTTT.

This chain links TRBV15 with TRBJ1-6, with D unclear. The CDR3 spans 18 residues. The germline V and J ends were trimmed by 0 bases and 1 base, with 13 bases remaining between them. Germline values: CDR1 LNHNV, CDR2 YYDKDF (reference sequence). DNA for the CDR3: TGTGCCACCAGCAGAGATCCGCCTAGACGGTCCTATAATTCACCCCTCCACTTT. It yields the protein CATSRDPPRRSYNSPLHF.

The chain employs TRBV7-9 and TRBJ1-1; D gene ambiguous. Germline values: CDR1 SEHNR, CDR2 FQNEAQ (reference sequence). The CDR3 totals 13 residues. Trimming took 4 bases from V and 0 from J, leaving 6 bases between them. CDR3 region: CASSSTMNTEAFF. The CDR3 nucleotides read TGTGCCAGCAGCTCAACAATGAACACTGAAGCTTTCTTT.

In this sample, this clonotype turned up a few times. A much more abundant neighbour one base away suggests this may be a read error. The CDR3 reads CSATVGTGGWNEQYF. Written as DNA, the CDR3 is TGCAGTGCTACAGTGGGGACAGGGGGTTGGAATGAGCAGTACTTC. The chain has TRBV20-1 and TRBJ2-5; 11 bases are shared with TRBD1. CDR3 size: 15 residues. Germline V CDR1 and CDR2: DFQATT, SNEGSKA (reference sequence). V shed 4 bases, J shed 11 bases, and the junction held 15 bases outside the gene matches.

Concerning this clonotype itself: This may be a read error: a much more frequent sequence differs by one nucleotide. The CDR3 DNA reads as TGCAGTGCTCTCCCCCCGGGGGCAGGCCCTACCTACGAGCAGTACTTC. Amino acids: CSALPPGAGPTYEQYF. This chain joins TRBV20-1 and TRBJ2-7; either TRBD1 or TRBD2 may supply D (6 bases each). The V and J ends lost 5 bases and 2 bases respectively, with 22 bases between them. Germline V gene data show CDR1 as DFQATT and CDR2 as SNEGSKA (reference sequence). This CDR3 has 16 residues.

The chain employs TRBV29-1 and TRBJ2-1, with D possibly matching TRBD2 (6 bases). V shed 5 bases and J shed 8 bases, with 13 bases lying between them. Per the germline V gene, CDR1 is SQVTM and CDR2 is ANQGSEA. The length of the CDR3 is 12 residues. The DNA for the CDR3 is TGCAGCGTTCAATCCGGAGGGGATGAGCAGTTCTTC. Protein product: CSVQSGGDEQFF.

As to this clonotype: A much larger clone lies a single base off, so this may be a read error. Written as DNA, the CDR3 is TGCGCCAGCAGCCAAGCCCCCAGGACGGAGACCCAGTTCTTC. Translation gives CASSQAPRTETQFF. The V and J genes are TRBV4-1 and TRBJ2-1; D not certain. Germline V gives CDR1 MGHRA, CDR2 YSYEKL. This CDR3 is built from 14 residues. V was pared by 1 base and J by 13 bases, with 17 bases between.

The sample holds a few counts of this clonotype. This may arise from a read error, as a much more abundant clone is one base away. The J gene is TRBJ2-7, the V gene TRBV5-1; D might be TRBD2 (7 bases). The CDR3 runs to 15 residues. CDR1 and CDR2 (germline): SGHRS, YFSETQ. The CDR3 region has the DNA TGCGTCAGCAGTCAGGGCGGGGGCTTCTCCTACGAGCAGTACTTC. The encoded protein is CVSSQGGGFSYEQYF.

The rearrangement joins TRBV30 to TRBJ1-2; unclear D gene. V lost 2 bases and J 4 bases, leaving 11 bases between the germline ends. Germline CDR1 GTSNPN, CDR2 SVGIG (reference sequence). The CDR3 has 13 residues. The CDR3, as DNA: TGTGCCTGGAGTTGGCGGGAGATCTATGGCTACACCTTC. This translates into CAWSWREIYGYTF.

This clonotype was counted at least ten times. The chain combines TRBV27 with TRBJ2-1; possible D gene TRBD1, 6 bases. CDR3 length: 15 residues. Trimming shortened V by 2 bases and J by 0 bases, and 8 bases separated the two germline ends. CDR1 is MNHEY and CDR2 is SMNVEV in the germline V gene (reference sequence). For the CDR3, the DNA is TGTGCCAGCAGTTTAGACAGGCTCTCCTACAATGAGCAGTTCTTC. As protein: CASSLDRLSYNEQFF.